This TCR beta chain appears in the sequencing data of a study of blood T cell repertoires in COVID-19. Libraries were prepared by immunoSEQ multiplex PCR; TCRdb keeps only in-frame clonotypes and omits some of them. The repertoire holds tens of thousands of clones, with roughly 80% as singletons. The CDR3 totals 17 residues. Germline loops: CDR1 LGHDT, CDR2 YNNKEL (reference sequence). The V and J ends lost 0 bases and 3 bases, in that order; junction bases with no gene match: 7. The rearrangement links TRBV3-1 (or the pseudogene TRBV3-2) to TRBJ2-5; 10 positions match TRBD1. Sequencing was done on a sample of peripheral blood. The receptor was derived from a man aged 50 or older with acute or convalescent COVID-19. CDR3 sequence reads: CASSQDPRQGAKETQYF. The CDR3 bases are TGTGCCAGCAGCCAAGATCCAAGACAGGGGGCCAAAGAGACCCAGTACTTC.